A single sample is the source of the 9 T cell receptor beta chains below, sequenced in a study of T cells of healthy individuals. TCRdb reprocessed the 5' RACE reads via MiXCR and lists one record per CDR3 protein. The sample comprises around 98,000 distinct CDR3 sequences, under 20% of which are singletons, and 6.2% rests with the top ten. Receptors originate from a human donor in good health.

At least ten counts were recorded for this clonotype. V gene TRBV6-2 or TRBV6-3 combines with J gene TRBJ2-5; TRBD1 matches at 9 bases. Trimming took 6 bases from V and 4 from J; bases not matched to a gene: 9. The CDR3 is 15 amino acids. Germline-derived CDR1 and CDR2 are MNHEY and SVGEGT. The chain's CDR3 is CASRPGQGSGETQYF. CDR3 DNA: TGTGCCAGCAGGCCCGGACAGGGGTCGGGAGAGACCCAGTACTTC.

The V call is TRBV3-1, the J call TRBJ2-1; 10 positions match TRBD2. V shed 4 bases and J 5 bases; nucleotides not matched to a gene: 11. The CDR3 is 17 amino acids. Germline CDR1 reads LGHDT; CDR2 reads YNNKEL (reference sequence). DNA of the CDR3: TGTGCCAGCAGCCCAGGCCCCTTAGCGGGAGGCAACAATGAGCAGTTCTTC. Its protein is CASSPGPLAGGNNEQFF.

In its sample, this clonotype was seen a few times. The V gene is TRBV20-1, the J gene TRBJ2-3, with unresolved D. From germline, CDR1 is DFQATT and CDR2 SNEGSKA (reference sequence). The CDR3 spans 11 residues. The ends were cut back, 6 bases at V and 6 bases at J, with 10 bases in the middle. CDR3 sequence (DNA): TGCAGTGCCCAAGCCCCGGATACGCAGTATTTT. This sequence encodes CSAQAPDTQYF.

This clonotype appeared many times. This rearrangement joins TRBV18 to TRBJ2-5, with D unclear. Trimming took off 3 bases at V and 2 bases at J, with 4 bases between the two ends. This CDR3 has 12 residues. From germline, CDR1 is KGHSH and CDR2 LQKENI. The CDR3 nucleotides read TGTGCCAGCTCACCTTCTCAAGAGACCCAGTACTTC. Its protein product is CASSPSQETQYF.

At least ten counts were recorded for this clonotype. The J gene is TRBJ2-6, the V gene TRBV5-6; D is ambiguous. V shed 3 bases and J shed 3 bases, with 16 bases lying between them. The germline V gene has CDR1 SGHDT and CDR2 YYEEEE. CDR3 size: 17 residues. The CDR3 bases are TGTGCCAGCAGCTCCATACTATTAAGGTTTGGGGCCAACGTCCTGACTTTC. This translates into CASSSILLRFGANVLTF.

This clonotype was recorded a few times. The CDR3, as DNA: TGCGCCAGCAGCTACAGGACCACTAGCGTGACAGATACGCAGTATTTT. This codes for CASSYRTTSVTDTQYF. The chain recombines TRBV5-1 with TRBJ2-3, with 7 bases aligning to TRBD2. This CDR3 spans 16 amino acids. Germline V gene lookup returns CDR1 SGHRS and CDR2 YFSETQ. After removal of 3 bases from V and 3 bases from J, the junction contained 10 bases not matched to a gene.

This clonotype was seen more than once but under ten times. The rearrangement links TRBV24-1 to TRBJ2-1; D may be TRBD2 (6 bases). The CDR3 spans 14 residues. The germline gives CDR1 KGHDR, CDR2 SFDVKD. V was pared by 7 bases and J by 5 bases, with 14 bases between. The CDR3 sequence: CATSQPGLDNEQFF. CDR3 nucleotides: TGTGCCACCAGCCAACCGGGACTTGACAATGAGCAGTTCTTC.

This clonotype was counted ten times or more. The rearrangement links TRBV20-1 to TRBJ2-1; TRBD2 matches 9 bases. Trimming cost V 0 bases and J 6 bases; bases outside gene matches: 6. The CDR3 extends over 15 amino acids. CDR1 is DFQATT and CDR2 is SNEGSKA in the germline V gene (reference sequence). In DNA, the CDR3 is TGCAGTGCTAGAGAGTTGACTAGCGGAGGCAATGAGCAGTTCTTC. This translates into CSARELTSGGNEQFF.

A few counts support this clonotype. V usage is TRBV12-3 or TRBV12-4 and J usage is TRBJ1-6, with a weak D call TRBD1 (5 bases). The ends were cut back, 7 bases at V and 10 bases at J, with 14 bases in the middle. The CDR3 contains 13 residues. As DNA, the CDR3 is TGTGCCAGCACCCCGCAGGGTCACTCACCCCTCCACTTT. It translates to CASTPQGHSPLHF.